This T cell receptor (beta chain) was identified in a study of long-term antiretroviral therapy in people with HIV. Study conclusions and caveats: With ART, diversity went up but was still lower than in transplant donor controls. Documentation of ART adherence, viral resistance or therapy changes was absent.

Roughly 0.95-11 million cryopreserved PBMC were held in samples before DNA extraction. The CDR3 runs 15 residues. The germline V and J ends were trimmed by 5 bases and 2 bases, with 13 bases remaining between them. Germline V gives CDR1 MDHEN, CDR2 SYDVKM. Comments on this clone: Its target is unknown.

Researchers report immunoSEQ v3.0 was run at survey level. Per sample, sequencing targeted roughly 35,000-50,000 T-cell genomes. Data came from immunoSEQ multiplex PCR; TCRdb stores just in-frame clones and leaves some out. The sample lists more than 45,000 clones, about 86% seen once, with roughly 3% in the top ten. The rearrangement uses TRBV28 and TRBJ2-1, with a weak D call TRBD1 (5 bases). This material consisted of unsorted PBMCs, taken 0.8 years after starting antiretroviral therapy. This clonotype originated in a young woman with HIV. The CDR3 DNA sequence: TGTGCCAGCAGTCCCGTGCCAGGGACCTACAATGAGCAGTTCTTC. It translates to CASSPVPGTYNEQFF.